The 23 T cell receptor beta chains in this list originate from one sample, sequenced in a study of T cells in Graves' hyperthyroidism and ophthalmopathy. The TCR beta CDR3 regions underwent amplification using RNA transcripts as the source. HTBI primers were the set used in a first-round RT-PCR of the TCR CDR3. TCRdb reprocessed the multiplex PCR reads via MiXCR and lists one record per CDR3 protein. The sample has tens of thousands of distinct CDR3 sequences; roughly 52% are singletons. The sequencing sample was made of blood. Receptors were obtained from a woman in her fifties or sixties with Graves' hyperthyroidism that later progressed to Graves' ophthalmopathy.

In the case of this clonotype: Germline is not matched at one junction end, which may reflect a read error. In nucleotides, the CDR3 is TGTGCCAGCAGCTTAGTTTCCGGACAGAATGAAAAACCGTTTTTT. It specifies CASSLVSGQNEKPFF. The chain links TRBV11-2 to TRBJ1-4; maybe TRBD1 (6 bases). The CDR3 contains 15 residues. Germline assignment: CDR1 SGHAT and CDR2 FQNNGV.

Comment on this clonotype: The missing conserved phenylalanine or tryptophan at the end of this CDR3 makes a read error likely. Because the CDR3's place on the DNA is in doubt, the DNA is left out and the CDR3 is given as listed by TCRdb. The genes are TRBV2 and TRBJ2-7. CDR1 and CDR2 (germline): SNHLY, FYNNEI. 9 amino acids form the CDR3, both terminal residues included. CDR3 loop: CASSEAPLL.

The genes are TRBV20-1 and TRBJ2-7, with 8 nucleotides matching TRBD2. Trimming cost V 6 bases and J 5 bases; bases outside gene matches: 15. Germline CDR1 and CDR2: DFQATT and SNEGSKA (reference sequence). The CDR3 has 15 residues. CDR3 region: CSASTPLTSGHEQYF. CDR3 DNA: TGCAGTGCCAGCACCCCACTCACTAGCGGCCACGAGCAGTACTTC.

J is TRBJ1-5 and V is TRBV19, with 7 nucleotides matching TRBD1. Germline assignment: CDR1 LNHDA and CDR2 SQIVND (reference sequence). V was pared by 6 bases and J by 3 bases, with 11 bases of the junction left unmatched. The CDR3 has 16 amino acids. DNA for the CDR3: TGTGCCAGTAGCGCGAGGGGGCGGAACGTCAATCAGCCCCAGCATTTT. As protein: CASSARGRNVNQPQHF.

This clonotype occurred many times. The genes are TRBV6-1 and TRBJ2-5; TRBD1 matches at 7 bases. Trimming cost V 6 bases and J 5 bases; bases outside gene matches: 9. This CDR3 region has 14 residues. Germline V CDR1 and CDR2: MNHNS, SASEGT. The CDR3 DNA sequence: TGTGCCAGCAGCCAGACAGGGTTGCTGGAGACCCAGTACTTC. This encodes CASSQTGLLETQYF.

The rearrangement links TRBV3-1 to TRBJ2-7; 14 bases are a match to TRBD2. The J segment lost 1 base and the V segment lost 1 base, leaving 12 bases of the junction unmatched. This CDR3 spans 20 amino acids. CDR1 and CDR2 from the germline V gene are LGHDT and YNNKEL (reference sequence). CDR3 in DNA: TGTGCCAGCAGCCAAGGAGCCCCCTTAGGGACTAGCGGGAGTTCCTACGAGCAGTACTTC. It translates to CASSQGAPLGTSGSSYEQYF.

On this clonotype itself: A much larger clone differs from this one at a single base, so this may be a read error. V is TRBV3-1 and J is TRBJ1-5; D is undetermined. Germline loops: CDR1 LGHDT, CDR2 YNNKEL (reference sequence). This CDR3 has 15 residues. For the CDR3, the DNA is TGTGCCAGCAGCCAAAACACGCTTTTTGGTCAGCCCCAGCGTTTT. It codes for CASSQNTLFGQPQRF.

This clonotype was observed at least ten times. The chain is built from TRBV20-1 and TRBJ2-3, with 12 bases lining up with TRBD2. This CDR3 has 14 amino acids. Germline trimming cut 2 bases from V and 4 bases from J; bases unmatched to any gene: 1. Germline loops: CDR1 DFQATT, CDR2 SNEGSKA (reference sequence). The CDR3 loop reads CSARLAGGADTQYF. CDR3 coding DNA: TGCAGTGCTAGACTAGCGGGAGGGGCAGATACGCAGTATTTT.

Points on this clonotype: Here the CDR3 omits its conserved ending phenylalanine or tryptophan, so a read error is the likely source. CDR3 sequence: CASSSSGANVLTL. DNA of the CDR3: TGTGCCAGCAGTTCTTCTGGGGCTAACGTCCTGACTCTC. This chain joins TRBV12-3 or TRBV12-4 and TRBJ2-6; D is possibly TRBD1 (5 bases). The CDR3 contains 13 residues.

The chain joins TRBV10-2 to TRBJ2-7, with D possibly TRBD2 on 5 matching bases. Trimming pared 6 bases from V and 1 base from J, leaving 16 bases between. This CDR3 is built from 15 residues. Germline assignment: CDR1 WSHSY and CDR2 SAAADI. CDR3 nucleotides: TGCGCCAGCAGAGCGGACGCCGCGCCGTCCTACGAGCAGTACTTC. This translates into CASRADAAPSYEQYF.

Many counts were recorded for this clonotype. V is TRBV29-1 and J is TRBJ1-3; D possibly corresponds to TRBD1 (5 bases). The CDR3 is made up of 13 amino acids. The germline gives CDR1 SQVTM, CDR2 ANQGSEA. Deletions cut 4 bases from V and 1 base from J, with 8 bases between. The CDR3 coding sequence is TGCAGCGTTGGCTGGACATCTGGAAACACCATATATTTT. Encoded protein: CSVGWTSGNTIYF.

The chain has TRBV24-1 and TRBJ1-5; 10 bases map to TRBD1. Trimming took 4 bases from V and 6 from J; bases not matched to a gene: 5. The CDR3 consists of 15 residues. Germline CDR1 reads KGHDR; CDR2 reads SFDVKD. The CDR3 is CATSEGTGVSQPQHF. As DNA, the CDR3 is TGTGCCACCAGTGAAGGGACAGGGGTATCTCAGCCCCAGCATTTT.

This clonotype was recorded at least ten times. The chain joins TRBV4-1 to TRBJ2-1, with D possibly TRBD2 on 6 matching bases. This CDR3 comprises 18 residues. The germline V gene encodes CDR1 MGHRA and CDR2 YSYEKL. V dropped 0 bases and J dropped 5 bases, with 20 bases sitting between them. CDR3 in DNA: TGCGCCAGCAGCCAAGACGGAGGGGTAGGGGCGAACCACAATGAGCAGTTCTTC. Residues: CASSQDGGVGANHNEQFF.

About this clonotype itself: Because it lacks the conserved phenylalanine or tryptophan at the end, this CDR3 is likely a read error. The J gene is TRBJ2-3, the V gene TRBV9; 8 nucleotides agree with TRBD1. Trimming removed 0 bases from V and 11 bases from J; junction bases left unmatched: 17. Germline assignment: CDR1 SGDLS and CDR2 YYNGEE. This CDR3 spans 17 amino acids. DNA for the CDR3: TGTGCCAGCAGCGTAGAACCCGCAGGGGGCACTCACAATGAGCAGTATTGT. Translation gives CASSVEPAGGTHNEQYC.

The J gene is TRBJ1-5, the V gene TRBV10-2; D remains ambiguous. The V end was cut by 0 bases, the J end by 7 bases, with 7 bases between. The length of the CDR3 is 13 residues. CDR1 WSHSY and CDR2 SAAADI come from the germline V gene. CDR3 sequence reads: CASSESLGQPQHF. CDR3 nucleotides: TGCGCCAGCAGTGAGTCGCTGGGACAGCCCCAGCATTTT.

This sequence joins TRBV10-3 and TRBJ1-1; D may be TRBD1 (5 bases). CDR3 length: 14 residues. The germline V gene has CDR1 ENHRY and CDR2 SYGVKD. V was clipped by 2 bases and J by 7 bases, with 14 bases between them. The chain's CDR3 is CAISEAGSKGEAFF. The CDR3 bases are TGTGCCATCAGTGAGGCAGGGTCTAAGGGTGAAGCTTTCTTT.

Many counts were recorded for this clonotype. The chain has TRBV6-5 and TRBJ2-5, with TRBD1 as a possible D gene (5 bases). V was trimmed by 4 bases and J by 9 bases, leaving 18 bases between them. CDR3 length: 14 amino acids. The germline CDR1 and CDR2 sequences are MNHEY and SVGAGI. This CDR3 reads CASSSGHALRAQYF. CDR3 nucleotides: TGTGCCAGCAGTTCCGGACATGCCCTCAGGGCCCAGTACTTC.

The chain couples TRBV5-1 to TRBJ1-4; the D is unclear. V was shortened by 0 bases and J by 2 bases, with 8 bases between the two germline ends. CDR1 is SGHRS and CDR2 is YFSETQ in the germline V gene. The CDR3 totals 15 residues. CDR3 region: CASSLDPGTNEKLFF. In DNA, the CDR3 is TGCGCCAGCAGCTTGGACCCTGGGACTAATGAAAAACTGTTTTTT. Complete variable domain (other parts from reference TRBV5-1 and TRBJ1-4): KAGVTQTPRYLIKTRGQQVTLSCSPISGHRSVSWYQQTPGQGLQFLFEYFSETQRNKGNFPGRFSGRQFSNSRSEMNVSTLELGDSALYLCASSLDPGTNEKLFFGSGTQLSVL.

Concerning this clonotype: The limits of the CDR3 on the DNA are not certain, so only TCRdb's listed CDR3 is given. The gene calls are TRBV7-9 and TRBJ1-5; no check of the table's D call, TRBD1, against the DNA was made. CDR1 is SEHNR, CDR2 FQNEAQ, per germline (reference sequence). The CDR3 sequence runs 19 residues, both termini included. CDR3 sequence: CASSGEGASQFFGPGTRHF.

This clonotype was detected many times. The chain is built from TRBV5-8 and TRBJ2-7; 7 nucleotides line up with TRBD2. CDR1 and CDR2 from the germline V gene are SGHTS and YDEGEE. J was trimmed by 6 bases and V by 3 bases; bases with no gene match: 9. The CDR3 runs to 14 residues. CDR3 sequence: CASSSRERDGEQYF. CDR3 coding DNA: TGTGCCAGCAGCTCGCGGGAGAGGGACGGCGAGCAGTACTTC.

To note about this clonotype: Relative to the germline gene, one junction end is altered; a read error may explain this. CDR3 bases: TGTGCTAGCAGACTAGCGGCCTACGAGCAGTACTTC. It is translated as CASRLAAYEQYF. The J gene is TRBJ2-7, the V gene TRBV7-7, with 9 bases identical to TRBD2. This CDR3 region has 12 residues. Germline CDR1 is SSHAT and CDR2 is FNYEAQ (reference sequence).

The table lists this clonotype with many counts. The chain links TRBV27 to TRBJ2-5, with D perhaps matching TRBD1 (6 bases). The CDR3 runs to 16 residues. V was shortened by 0 bases and J by 1 base, with 12 bases between the two germline ends. CDR1 MNHEY and CDR2 SMNVEV come from the germline V gene (reference sequence). The CDR3 is CASSLSYRALQETQYF. The DNA of the CDR3 is TGTGCCAGCAGTTTATCTTACAGGGCCCTCCAAGAGACCCAGTACTTC.

About this clonotype: The CDR3 does not close with the conserved phenylalanine or tryptophan, likely indicating a read error. The chain joins TRBV6-4 to TRBJ2-7, with a weak D call TRBD2 (5 bases). The CDR3 extends over 16 amino acids. Germline V gene sequence: CDR1 MRHNA, CDR2 SNTAGT. This CDR3 is CASSAVLTSASYGQYS. For the CDR3, the DNA is TGTGCCAGCAGTGCCGTACTAACTAGTGCCTCCTACGGGCAGTACTCC.